This T cell receptor beta chain was found in a study of OX40 agonist ivuxolimab in advanced cancers. Across the study: As their treatment, patients were administered ivuxolimab, an agonistic anti-OX40 (CD134) antibody. Antecedent anti-PD-1, anti-PD-L1 or anti-CTLA-4 therapy was permissible, with roughly 36% having received some. Study findings and constraints: The investigators did not determine what antigen specificity the expanded peripheral T cells had.

The CDR3 has 11 amino acids. The V and J ends lost 5 bases and 2 bases respectively, with 4 bases between them. CDR1 and CDR2 from the germline V gene are SGHTA and FQGNSA. As regards this clone: Its antigen remains unknown.

Libraries were prepared by immunoSEQ multiplex PCR; TCRdb keeps only in-frame clonotypes and omits some of them. Of some 86,000 clones in the sample, around 85% were seen once. The clonotype comes from an adult with an advanced solid tumor such as melanoma, head and neck, liver or kidney cancer. The sample in question was CD4+ or CD8+ T cells sorted from blood, obtained in a trial of the OX40 agonist ivuxolimab. The J gene is TRBJ2-7, the V gene TRBV7-2, with D unresolved. CDR3 sequence: CASSSTYEQYF. The CDR3 DNA is TGTGCCAGCAGCAGCACCTACGAGCAGTACTTC.